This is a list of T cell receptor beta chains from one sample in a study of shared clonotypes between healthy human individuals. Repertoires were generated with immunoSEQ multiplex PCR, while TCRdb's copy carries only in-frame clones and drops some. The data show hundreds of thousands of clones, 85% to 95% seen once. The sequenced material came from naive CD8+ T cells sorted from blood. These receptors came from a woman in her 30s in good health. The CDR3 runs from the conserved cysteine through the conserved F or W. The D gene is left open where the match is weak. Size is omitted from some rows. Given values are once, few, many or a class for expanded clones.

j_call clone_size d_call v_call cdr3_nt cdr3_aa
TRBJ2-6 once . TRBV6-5 TGTGCCAGCAGTTACAGCCCACGAGGGGCCAACGTCCTGACTTTC CASSYSPRGANVLTF
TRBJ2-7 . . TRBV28 TGTGCCAGCAGTTTATCAAACGGGGGCGAGCAGTACTTC CASSLSNGGEQYF
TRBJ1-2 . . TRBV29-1 TGCAGCGTTGAAGATAACTATGGCTACACCTTC CSVEDNYGYTF
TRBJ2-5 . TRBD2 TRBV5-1 TGCGCCAGCAGCTGGGGACTAGCGGGACTTCAAGAGACCCAGTACTTC CASSWGLAGLQETQYF
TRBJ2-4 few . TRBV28 TGTGCCAGCACGGGTGGGGGATGGGTGAGGAAAAACATTCAGTACTTC CASTGGGWVRKNIQYF
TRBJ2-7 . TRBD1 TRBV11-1 TGTGCCAGCAGCTTAGGACAGGGTCTCCTCTACGAGCAGTACTTC CASSLGQGLLYEQYF
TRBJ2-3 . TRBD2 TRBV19 TGTGCCAGTAGTACCCCTTTGCCTAGCGGGAGGCCGAGCACAGATACGCAGTATTTT CASSTPLPSGRPSTDTQYF
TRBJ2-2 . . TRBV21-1 TGTGCCAGCAGCAGAGCAGGGACAGGGGTTACCGGGGAGCTGTTTTTT CASSRAGTGVTGELFF
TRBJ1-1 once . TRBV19 TGTGCCAGTAGCCTCCGGGACGGAGGCTTTGGCACTGAAGCTTTCTTT CASSLRDGGFGTEAFF
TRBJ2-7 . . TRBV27 TGTGCCAGCACTCCGAGTAAAGGGAGGGAGCAGTACTTC CASTPSKGREQYF
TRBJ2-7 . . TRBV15 TGTGCCACCAGCAGAGATAGGGACGTATCCTACGAGCAGTACTTC CATSRDRDVSYEQYF
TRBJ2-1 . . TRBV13 TGTGCCAGCAGCTTAGAGGCTTATGAGCAGTTCTTC CASSLEAYEQFF
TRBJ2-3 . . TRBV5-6 TGTGCCACCGCCGGGGCTAGCACAGATACGCAGTATTTT CATAGASTDTQYF
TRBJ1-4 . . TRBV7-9 TGTGCCAGCAGAACAGGGTCGGGTGAAAAACTGTTTTTT CASRTGSGEKLFF
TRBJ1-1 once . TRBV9 TGTGCCAGCAGCGGGACTGTGAACACTGAAGCTTTCTTT CASSGTVNTEAFF
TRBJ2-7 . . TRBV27 TGTGCCAGCAGACCCGGGGCCCGGAGCGACGAGCAGTACTTC CASRPGARSDEQYF
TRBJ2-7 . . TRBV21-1 TGTGCCAGCAGCAAAGGAAACGAACAGGGTGACTACGAGCAGTACTTC CASSKGNEQGDYEQYF
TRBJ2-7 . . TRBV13 TGTGCCAGCAGCTTCGCGGACAGTCCCTACGAGCAGTACTTC CASSFADSPYEQYF
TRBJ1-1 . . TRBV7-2 TGTGCCAGCAGCACCCTGACAGTCACTGAAGCTTTCTTT CASSTLTVTEAFF
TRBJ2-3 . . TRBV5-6 TGTGCCAGCAGCCCCAATTCGTTAGCGGCAGGCACAGATACGCAGTATTTT CASSPNSLAAGTDTQYF
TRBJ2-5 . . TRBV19 TGTGCCAGTAGTATCTTATCCGGGAGAGGGTCCGAGACCCAGTACTTC CASSILSGRGSETQYF
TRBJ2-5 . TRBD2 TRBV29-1 TGCAGCGTTCTTGGACTAGCGGGAGAAGATGAGCAGTACTTC CSVLGLAGEDEQYF
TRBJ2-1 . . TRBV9 TGTGCCAGCAGCCCCAGGGACTTTGCCTACAATGAGCAGTTCTTC CASSPRDFAYNEQFF
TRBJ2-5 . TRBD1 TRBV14 TGTGCCAGCAGCCCGGGACAGGGAGAGACCCAGTACTTC CASSPGQGETQYF
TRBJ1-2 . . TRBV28 TGTGCCAGCAGTCGAAGTGGGCAGGAGACTAACTATGGCTACACCTTC CASSRSGQETNYGYTF
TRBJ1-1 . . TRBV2 TGTGCCAGCAGTGAAAGAAGGGTGGGACCCATGAACACTGAAGCTTTCTTT CASSERRVGPMNTEAFF
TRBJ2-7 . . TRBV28 TGTGCCAGCAGTTTGGGGGGAGAAGGCTACGAGCAGTACTTC CASSLGGEGYEQYF
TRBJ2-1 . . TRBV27 TGTGCCAGCAGTTTATCGTCAGGCGTTAACTCCTACAATGAGCAGTTCTTC CASSLSSGVNSYNEQFF
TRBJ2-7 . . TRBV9 TGTGCCAGCAGCGTAGATTTTGGTTTCTCTGACGAGCAGTACTTC CASSVDFGFSDEQYF
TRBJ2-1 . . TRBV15 TGTGCCACCAGCAGAACTTCCATGGATAATGAGCAGTTCTTC CATSRTSMDNEQFF
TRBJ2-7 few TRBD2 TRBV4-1 TGCGCCAGCAGCCCACCGACTAGCGGGAGGGGTGAGCAGTACTTC CASSPPTSGRGEQYF
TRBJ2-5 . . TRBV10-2 TGCGCCAGCAGAGATCAAGAGACCCAGTACTTC CASRDQETQYF
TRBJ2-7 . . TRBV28 TGTGCCAGCGTCCCTCGTGGGGGAGCCGACTACGAGCAGTACTTC CASVPRGGADYEQYF
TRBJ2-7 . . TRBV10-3 TGTGCCACCAGCGCCGGCGAGCAGTACTTC CATSAGEQYF
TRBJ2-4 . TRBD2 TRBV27 TGTGCCAGCTCCCTCGGGAGGGCAGACATTCAGTACTTC CASSLGRADIQYF